Below are 21 T cell receptor beta chains sequenced from a single sample in a study of early stage breast cancer tumors. Using immunoSEQ multiplex PCR, the repertoire was profiled, and TCRdb retains in-frame clones only, with some absent. The sample has 25,000 to 35,000 clones, roughly four fifths seen once. Sequenced: blood. Receptors originate from a middle-aged person with breast cancer.

The chain employs TRBV9 and TRBJ2-5, with no clear D. CDR1 and CDR2 from the germline V gene are SGDLS and YYNGEE. The CDR3 is 15 residues long. Trimming cost V 0 bases and J 5 bases, with 14 bases left between them. The CDR3 region is CASSVGTVPRETQYF. CDR3 DNA sequence: TGTGCCAGCAGCGTAGGTACAGTACCCCGGGAGACCCAGTACTTC.

The chain recombines TRBV29-1 with TRBJ1-1; 10 bases fit TRBD1. Germline V gene sequence: CDR1 SQVTM, CDR2 ANQGSEA. The length of the CDR3 is 14 residues. After removal of 7 bases from V and 0 bases from J, the junction contained 5 bases not matched to a gene. This chain's CDR3 is CSGGQGNMNTEAFF. CDR3 nucleotides: TGCAGCGGGGGACAGGGGAACATGAACACTGAAGCTTTCTTT.

Sample share makes this clone medium-sized. The CDR3 region has the DNA TGTGCTAGTGGTTTGATGACTACCGCCCCAGATACGCAGTATTTT. It is translated as CASGLMTTAPDTQYF. The chain uses TRBV12-5 and TRBJ2-3, with a tentative D call TRBD2 (5 bases). CDR3 length: 15 residues. V lost 2 bases and J 4 bases, leaving 13 bases between the germline ends. The V gene's germline CDR1 is LGHNT and CDR2 FRNRAP.

As regards this clone: Its ends do not fully match the called genes, so a read error is possible. This chain links TRBV7-9 with TRBJ2-7; D is possibly TRBD1 or TRBD2 (5 bases each). The CDR3 runs 16 residues. Germline assignment: CDR1 SEHNR and CDR2 FQNEAQ (reference sequence). The CDR3 DNA sequence: TGTGCCAGCAGCTTAGCGCTTGGGGCTAGCTCCCACGAGCAGTACTTC. Protein product: CASSLALGASSHEQYF.

This clone has more than one count but fewer than ten. The rearrangement uses TRBV4-1 and TRBJ2-4, with D possibly matching TRBD2 (5 bases). V was trimmed by 6 bases and J by 5 bases, leaving 20 bases between them. The CDR3 sequence is 16 residues long. Germline assignment: CDR1 MGHRA and CDR2 YSYEKL. The chain's CDR3 is CASRALVHSPQNIQYF. CDR3 nucleotide sequence: TGCGCCAGCAGGGCACTAGTTCACAGCCCTCAAAACATTCAGTACTTC.

The V and J genes are TRBV7-2 and TRBJ2-6, with D tentatively TRBD2 (7 bases). Trimming removed 5 bases from V and 1 base from J, with 12 bases in between. CDR1 is SGHTA and CDR2 is FQGNSA in the germline V gene. The CDR3 loop spans 16 amino acids. CDR3 amino acids: CASSAGGLSGANVLTF. CDR3 DNA: TGTGCCAGCAGCGCCGGGGGGCTTTCTGGGGCCAACGTCCTGACTTTC.

The chain employs TRBV7-3 and TRBJ2-3; 13 bases agree with TRBD2. Germline V gene data show CDR1 as SGHTA and CDR2 as FQGTGA. The CDR3 is made up of 16 amino acids. J was trimmed by 5 bases and V by 5 bases; bases with no gene match: 7. The CDR3 loop is CASSKLAGGLGDTQYF. The CDR3 nucleotides read TGTGCCAGCAGCAAACTAGCGGGAGGGTTAGGAGATACGCAGTATTTT.

The table lists this clone with a count of one. The chain uses TRBV5-6 and TRBJ2-1; D possibly corresponds to TRBD2 (6 bases). Per the germline V gene, CDR1 is SGHDT and CDR2 is YYEEEE. V dropped 7 bases and J dropped 2 bases, with 10 bases sitting between them. The CDR3 length is 13 residues. The CDR3 loop reads CASELATYNEQFF. CDR3 nucleotides: TGTGCCAGCGAACTAGCTACCTACAATGAGCAGTTCTTC.

The chain uses TRBV28 and TRBJ2-5; D is tentatively TRBD1 or TRBD2 (7 bases each). Germline assignment: CDR1 MDHEN and CDR2 SYDVKM. V was shortened by 7 bases and J by 4 bases, with 16 bases between the two germline ends. The CDR3 totals 14 residues. CDR3 residues: CASNFRGGGETQYF. For the CDR3, the DNA is TGTGCCAGCAACTTCAGGGGGGGCGGAGAGACCCAGTACTTC.

In its sample, this clone was seen a few times. CDR3 residues: CASTGNTEAFF. The DNA of the CDR3 is TGCGCCAGCACGGGGAACACTGAAGCTTTCTTT. The chain is built from TRBV5-1 and TRBJ1-1; D is ambiguous. Germline V lookup: CDR1 SGHRS, CDR2 YFSETQ. The CDR3 contains 11 residues. Deletions cut 6 bases from V and 1 base from J, with 4 bases between.

The chain couples TRBV18 to TRBJ2-2; 9 bases are shared with TRBD2. CDR1 and CDR2 from the germline V gene are KGHSH and LQKENI. This CDR3 comprises 18 residues. V was pared by 6 bases and J by 9 bases, with 20 bases of the junction left unmatched. The CDR3 here is CASSQIGLSSGSLRELFF. The CDR3 DNA reads as TGTGCCAGCTCTCAAATCGGACTAAGTAGCGGGAGCTTACGGGAGCTGTTTTTT.

This clone occurred once. J is TRBJ2-5 and V is TRBV7-9; D gene unclear. Germline CDR1 is SEHNR and CDR2 is FQNEAQ (reference sequence). V lost 5 bases, J lost 5 bases, and 12 bases lay in between. The CDR3 is 13 residues long. CDR3 sequence reads: CASSRRAGETQYF. The CDR3 nucleotides are TGTGCCAGCAGCCGTAGGGCTGGGGAGACCCAGTACTTC.

The CDR3 loop reads CASSLAGRGGSGNYGYTF. The DNA for the CDR3 is TGTGCCAGCAGTTTAGCGGGGAGGGGTGGTTCTGGTAATTATGGCTACACCTTC. This chain joins TRBV28 and TRBJ1-2; a possible D gene is TRBD1 (5 bases). The CDR3 has 18 residues. V was shortened by 2 bases and J by 5 bases, with 24 bases between the two germline ends. Germline-derived CDR1 and CDR2 are MDHEN and SYDVKM.

The rearrangement links TRBV19 to TRBJ2-7, with 7 bases aligning to TRBD2. From germline, CDR1 is LNHDA and CDR2 SQIVND (reference sequence). The length of the CDR3 is 16 residues. The J segment lost 5 bases and the V segment lost 3 bases, leaving 13 bases of the junction unmatched. The chain's CDR3 is CASSISPGGPPDEQYF. The CDR3 coding sequence is TGTGCCAGTAGTATTTCCCCGGGAGGCCCGCCGGACGAGCAGTACTTC.

The chain employs TRBV7-9 and TRBJ2-7, with no clear D. Germline V CDR1 and CDR2: SEHNR, FQNEAQ (reference sequence). V gave up 2 bases and J gave up 4 bases, with 15 bases separating them. This CDR3 spans 15 amino acids. CDR3 bases: TGTGCCAGCAGCTTAAAGGGTAGGGAATCTTACGAGCAGTACTTC. Translation gives CASSLKGRESYEQYF.

This clone was counted only a few times. This chain joins TRBV27 and TRBJ2-2, with 8 positions matching TRBD2. The CDR3 contains 16 residues. After removal of 0 bases from V and 11 bases from J, the junction contained 11 bases not matched to a gene. The germline V gene encodes CDR1 MNHEY and CDR2 SMNVEV (reference sequence). CDR3 region: CASSLSAIGSGRELFF. CDR3 DNA sequence: TGTGCCAGCAGTTTATCCGCTATCGGGAGCGGGAGAGAGCTGTTTTTT.

The V and J genes are TRBV10-3 and TRBJ1-1; D not certain. CDR1 is ENHRY, CDR2 SYGVKD, per germline. Between the trimmed V and J ends, which lost 8 bases and 0 bases, there was a span of 10 bases. The CDR3 spans 13 residues. The CDR3 coding sequence is TGTGCCATCTCCCACGGCCTGAACACTGAAGCTTTCTTT. Amino acid sequence: CAISHGLNTEAFF.

The chain joins TRBV18 to TRBJ1-1; unclear D gene. The CDR3 sequence is 15 residues long. CDR1 is KGHSH, CDR2 LQKENI, per germline. Trimming stripped 1 base from V and 3 bases from J, with 12 bases between. CDR3 in DNA: TGTGCCAGCTCACCACAGGCTTTACGAGACACTGAAGCTTTCTTT. Protein: CASSPQALRDTEAFF.

This chain connects TRBV10-3 to TRBJ1-4; 9 nucleotides agree with TRBD1. The CDR3 runs 14 residues. In germline, CDR1 is ENHRY, CDR2 SYGVKD. V lost 6 bases and J lost 7; bases outside the gene matches: 6. DNA for the CDR3: TGTGCCATCAGGCGGACAGGGGATGGTGAAAAACTGTTTTTT. It is translated as CAIRRTGDGEKLFF.

This clone was counted a few times. This chain connects TRBV28 to TRBJ1-1; TRBD1 aligns across 8 bases. After removal of 11 bases from V and 0 bases from J, the junction contained 5 bases not matched to a gene. This CDR3 spans 13 amino acids. Germline CDR1 MDHEN, CDR2 SYDVKM. CDR3 region: CAVGTGLNTEAFF. CDR3 bases: TGTGCCGTCGGGACAGGCTTGAACACTGAAGCTTTCTTT.

J is TRBJ2-1 and V is TRBV9; TRBD1 or TRBD2 may be the D gene (6 bases each). Germline CDR1 SGDLS, CDR2 YYNGEE. V gave up 2 bases and J gave up 5 bases, with 20 bases separating them. The CDR3 contains 17 residues. This CDR3 reads CASSVWGASPGNNEQFF. As DNA, the CDR3 is TGTGCCAGCAGCGTTTGGGGGGCTAGCCCGGGGAACAATGAGCAGTTCTTC.